This passage covers 15 T cell receptor beta chains from one sample sequenced in a study of neurological immune-mediated disorders. Described time point: longitudinal time-point 1 (baseline). TCRdb used MiXCR to reprocess the 5' RACE reads, holding one entry per CDR3 protein. The data contain around 76,000 distinct CDR3 sequences, roughly a tenth of them singletons. Sequenced sample: PBMCs. These receptors all stem from a young man in good health.

This clonotype has a count of ten or more. This chain connects TRBV5-1 to TRBJ2-2; no clear D. The germline V gene has CDR1 SGHRS and CDR2 YFSETQ. This CDR3 comprises 15 residues. V lost 0 bases, J lost 1 base, and 7 bases lay in between. The CDR3: CASSLVPVNTGELFF. The CDR3 nucleotides read TGCGCCAGCAGCTTGGTTCCGGTGAACACCGGGGAGCTGTTTTTT.

This clonotype was picked up many times. The chain joins TRBV9 to TRBJ2-4; TRBD2 might be the D (7 bases). Germline values: CDR1 SGDLS, CDR2 YYNGEE. The V end lost 0 bases, the J end lost 9 bases, and 16 bases lay between the germline ends. This CDR3 has 15 residues. The CDR3 bases are TGTGCCAGCAGCGTAGACAGGGAGGGGCAAGGCATTCAGTACTTC. Translating gives CASSVDREGQGIQYF.

This clonotype was seen repeatedly, ten times or more. The chain joins TRBV7-3 to TRBJ1-3, with TRBD1 as a possible D gene (5 bases). The CDR3 extends over 17 amino acids. Trimming took off 1 base at V and 0 bases at J, with 13 bases between the two ends. The germline V gene has CDR1 SGHTA and CDR2 FQGTGA. CDR3 nucleotide sequence: TGTGCCAGCAGCTTAAGGGGCAGGTCGGACTCTGGAAACACCATATATTTT. Protein product: CASSLRGRSDSGNTIYF.

This clonotype was seen at least ten times. The J gene is TRBJ2-7, the V gene TRBV7-2; no definite D call. The V end lost 5 bases, the J end lost 2 bases, and 10 bases lay between the germline ends. Per germline, CDR1 SGHTA and CDR2 FQGNSA. There are 13 residues in the CDR3. The CDR3 nucleotides read TGTGCCAGCAGCCTTAGTAAGGCCTACGAGCAGTACTTC. It specifies CASSLSKAYEQYF.

The chain links TRBV10-3 to TRBJ2-3, with TRBD2 matching over 8 bases. CDR1 is ENHRY, CDR2 SYGVKD, per germline. V was clipped by 3 bases and J by 2 bases; unmatched bases: 4. This CDR3 is 15 amino acids long. This chain's CDR3 is CAISEPLADTDTQYF. CDR3 coding DNA: TGTGCCATCAGTGAACCACTAGCGGACACAGATACGCAGTATTTT.

The table lists this clonotype with many counts. V gene TRBV12-3 or TRBV12-4 combines with J gene TRBJ2-4; 8 bases match TRBD1. This CDR3 has 14 residues. After removal of 5 bases from V and 7 bases from J, the junction contained 7 bases not matched to a gene. The CDR3 reads CASSPRTGLNIQYF. DNA of the CDR3: TGTGCCAGCAGTCCGAGGACAGGGTTGAACATTCAGTACTTC.

The rearrangement uses TRBV5-1 and TRBJ2-1, with 8 nucleotides matching TRBD2. This CDR3 spans 14 amino acids. CDR1 and CDR2 from the germline V gene are SGHRS and YFSETQ. Trimming cost V 4 bases and J 8 bases; bases outside gene matches: 8. The CDR3 nucleotides are TGCGCCAGCAGCGGCCGGGGACTAGATGATGAGCAGTTCTTC. Protein: CASSGRGLDDEQFF.

This clonotype was observed at least ten times. The chain joins TRBV18 to TRBJ1-4; 8 bases map to TRBD1. This CDR3 has 16 amino acids. V shed 5 bases and J 7 bases; nucleotides not matched to a gene: 12. In germline, CDR1 is KGHSH, CDR2 LQKENI. This chain's CDR3 is CASSKDQGAQGEKLFF. The CDR3 DNA reads as TGTGCCAGCTCAAAAGACCAGGGGGCGCAAGGTGAAAAACTGTTTTTT.

The V call is TRBV20-1, the J call TRBJ2-3; D ambiguous. Trimming took off 5 bases at V and 0 bases at J, with 15 bases between the two ends. The germline gives CDR1 DFQATT, CDR2 SNEGSKA (reference sequence). The CDR3 runs to 15 residues. The CDR3 sequence is CSAGNSKQSTDTQYF. The CDR3 nucleotides read TGCAGTGCTGGGAACTCCAAGCAGAGCACAGATACGCAGTATTTT.

This clonotype was found many times. CDR3 DNA sequence: TGTGCCAGCAGTTTGTCTGGGGAGTTTGAGCAGTTCTTC. Its protein is CASSLSGEFEQFF. V is TRBV27 and J is TRBJ2-1, with D maybe TRBD2 (5 bases). The V gene lost 3 bases and the J gene lost 9 bases, with 12 bases spanning the gap. CDR1 is MNHEY, CDR2 SMNVEV, per germline (reference sequence). The CDR3 totals 13 residues.

This clonotype was seen ten or more times. This chain connects TRBV10-3 to TRBJ1-1, with a possible D match to TRBD1 (6 bases). V shed 6 bases and J shed 0 bases, with 14 bases lying between them. Germline V gene data show CDR1 as ENHRY and CDR2 as SYGVKD. This CDR3 is 15 amino acids long. CDR3 region: CAIRAMDSLNTEAFF. CDR3 sequence (DNA): TGTGCCATCAGAGCGATGGACAGTTTGAACACTGAAGCTTTCTTT.

This clonotype was recorded at least ten times. The chain carries TRBV20-1 and TRBJ2-1; the D call may be TRBD1 or TRBD2 (5 bases each). V was shortened by 2 bases and J by 4 bases, with 18 bases between the two germline ends. This CDR3 has 16 amino acids. Germline V gene sequence: CDR1 DFQATT, CDR2 SNEGSKA (reference sequence). CDR3 sequence reads: CSARISGTPIYNEQFF. CDR3 bases: TGCAGTGCTAGAATCTCTGGGACCCCTATTTACAATGAGCAGTTCTTC.

This clonotype has a count of ten or more. The chain links TRBV11-2 to TRBJ2-7; D call uncertain. Looked up from germline, CDR1 is SGHAT and CDR2 is FQNNGV. Trimming took off 3 bases at V and 8 bases at J, with 8 bases between the two ends. This CDR3 has 11 residues. The CDR3 sequence: CASSLYTQQYF. The CDR3 nucleotides read TGTGCCAGCAGCTTGTACACCCAGCAGTACTTC.

V is TRBV20-1 and J is TRBJ2-7; 16 bases fit TRBD2. Germline values: CDR1 DFQATT, CDR2 SNEGSKA (reference sequence). Trimming removed 4 bases from V and 3 bases from J; junction bases left unmatched: 6. CDR3 length equals 16 residues. The CDR3 sequence is CSATGTSGGGSYEQYF. CDR3 DNA sequence: TGCAGTGCTACCGGGACTAGCGGGGGGGGCAGCTACGAGCAGTACTTC.

This clonotype showed up many times. The chain employs TRBV7-3 and TRBJ2-3; no clear D. Germline V gene data show CDR1 as SGHTA and CDR2 as FQGTGA. V was shortened by 1 base and J by 4 bases, with 6 bases between the two germline ends. CDR3 length: 13 amino acids. The chain's CDR3 is CASSLMQADTQYF. The CDR3 DNA reads as TGTGCCAGCAGCTTAATGCAGGCAGATACGCAGTATTTT. The variable domain in full, with the rest retrieved from reference TRBV7-3 and TRBJ2-3, is GAGVSQTPSNKVTEKGKYVELRCDPISGHTALYWYRQSLGQGPEFLIYFQGTGAADDSGLPNDRFFAVRPEGSVSTLKIQRTERGDSAVYLCASSLMQADTQYFGPGTRLTVL.